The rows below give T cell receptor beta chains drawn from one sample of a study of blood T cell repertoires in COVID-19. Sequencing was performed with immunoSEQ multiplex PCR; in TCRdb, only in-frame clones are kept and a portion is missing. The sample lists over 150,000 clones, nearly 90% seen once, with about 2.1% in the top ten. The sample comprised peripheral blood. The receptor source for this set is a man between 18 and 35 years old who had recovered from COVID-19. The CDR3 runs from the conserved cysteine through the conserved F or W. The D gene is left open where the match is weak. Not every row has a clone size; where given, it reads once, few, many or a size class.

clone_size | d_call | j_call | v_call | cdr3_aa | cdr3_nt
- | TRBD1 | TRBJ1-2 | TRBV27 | CASSIKSTGGFDGYTF | TGTGCCAGCAGTATAAAATCCACAGGGGGCTTTGATGGCTACACCTTC
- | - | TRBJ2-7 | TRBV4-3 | CASSQDRTGNEQYF | TGCGCCAGCAGCCAAGACAGAACCGGGAACGAGCAGTACTTC
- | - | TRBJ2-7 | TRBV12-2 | CASRRAAGEGGYEQYF | TGTGCAAGTCGTAGGGCGGCGGGAGAGGGGGGCTACGAGCAGTACTTC
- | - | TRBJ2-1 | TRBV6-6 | CASRVGGSYNEQFF | TGTGCCAGCAGGGTGGGAGGATCCTACAATGAGCAGTTCTTC
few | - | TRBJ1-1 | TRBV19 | CASSTNGVTEAFF | TGTGCCAGTAGTACTAACGGGGTCACTGAAGCTTTCTTT
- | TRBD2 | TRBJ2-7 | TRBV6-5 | CASRTPNGRQYEQYF | TGTGCCAGCAGGACGCCTAACGGGAGGCAGTACGAGCAGTACTTC
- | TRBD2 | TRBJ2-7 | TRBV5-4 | CASRTGGSYEQYF | TGTGCCAGCAGGACGGGCGGGAGTTACGAGCAGTACTTC
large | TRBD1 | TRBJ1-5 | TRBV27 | CASSSSGGWNQPQHF | TGTGCCAGCAGTTCGTCAGGGGGCTGGAATCAGCCCCAGCATTTT
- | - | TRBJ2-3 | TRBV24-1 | CATSPNLETDTQYF | TGTGCCACCAGCCCCAACCTAGAGACAGATACGCAGTATTTT
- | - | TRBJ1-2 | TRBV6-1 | CASSEAQASDYGYTF | TGTGCCAGCAGTGAAGCCCAGGCCTCGGACTATGGCTACACCTTC
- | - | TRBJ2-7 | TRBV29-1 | CSVATSSYEQYF | TGCAGCGTTGCGACTAGCTCCTACGAGCAGTACTTC
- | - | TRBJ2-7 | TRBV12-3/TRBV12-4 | CASRRTAGEQYF | TGTGCCAGCAGGCGGACGGCGGGCGAGCAGTACTTC
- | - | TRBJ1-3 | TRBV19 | CASSPILGNTIYF | TGTGCCAGTAGCCCTATCCTTGGAAACACCATATATTTT
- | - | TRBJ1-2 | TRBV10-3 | CAISDRNYGYTF | TGTGCCATCAGTGACAGGAACTATGGCTACACCTTC
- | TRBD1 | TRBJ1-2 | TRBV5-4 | CASSSQTGKSYGYTF | TGTGCCAGCAGTTCGCAGACAGGGAAGAGCTATGGCTACACCTTC
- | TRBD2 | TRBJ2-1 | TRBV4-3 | CASSPGLARAYNEQFF | TGCGCCAGCAGCCCGGGACTAGCGAGAGCCTACAATGAGCAGTTCTTC
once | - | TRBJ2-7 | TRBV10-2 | CASRETGLYEQYF | TGCGCCAGCAGGGAAACGGGACTTTACGAGCAGTACTTC
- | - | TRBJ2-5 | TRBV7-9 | CASSSMDSDGQTQYF | TGTGCCAGCAGCTCCATGGACAGCGATGGCCAGACCCAGTACTTC
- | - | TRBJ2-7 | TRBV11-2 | CASSLDTLPTYEQYF | TGTGCCAGCAGCTTAGATACTTTACCAACCTACGAGCAGTACTTC
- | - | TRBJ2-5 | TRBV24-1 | CATSDLEVARGETQYF | TGTGCCACCAGTGATTTGGAGGTCGCGAGGGGGGAGACCCAGTACTTC
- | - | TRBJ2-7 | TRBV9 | CASSAGLAEAGYEQYF | TGTGCCAGCAGCGCCGGATTAGCGGAGGCGGGGTACGAGCAGTACTTC
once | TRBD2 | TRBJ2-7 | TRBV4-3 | CASSQDGGAGSYEQYF | TGCGCCAGCAGCCAAGACGGGGGGGCGGGCAGCTACGAGCAGTACTTC
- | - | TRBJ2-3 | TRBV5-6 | CASSPVSSVSTDTQYF | TGTGCCAGCAGCCCGGTGTCTAGCGTGAGCACAGATACGCAGTATTTT
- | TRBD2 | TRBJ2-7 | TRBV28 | CANRVAGGSYEQYF | TGTGCCAACAGGGTAGCGGGGGGATCCTACGAGCAGTACTTC
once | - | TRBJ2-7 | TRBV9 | CASSVDLRGSYEQYF | TGTGCCAGCAGCGTAGATCTCCGCGGTTCCTACGAGCAGTACTTC